The present T cell receptor (beta chain) was sequenced within a study of CD8+ T cells in alopecia areata. Study results and limitations: Many expanded lesional clones persisted during tofacitinib (in both scalp and blood).

CDR3 length: 16 residues. V lost 6 bases to trimming and J lost 3 bases, with 20 bases between them. Germline loops: CDR1 MNHGY, CDR2 SAAAGT. Reverse transcription of extracted RNA yielded cDNA, which provided the sequencing template. Clones were sequenced by immunoSEQ multiplex PCR, and TCRdb holds only the in-frame ones, with some missing. The sample shows 95,000 to 110,000 clones, 86% of them seen only once. Treatment of the sample: oral pan-JAK inhibitor, 5-10 mg twice daily. Notes on this clone: Its specificity is not known.

The clonotype originates from a human donor with alopecia areata. Sequenced material: CD8+ T cells sorted from blood, taken between weeks 30 and 35, from a patient treated with tofacitinib. V gene TRBV6-8 combines with J gene TRBJ2-5; D is possibly TRBD2 (7 bases). CDR3 residues: CASRNGGAGEEETQYF. The DNA of the CDR3 is TGTGCCAGCAGAAACGGGGGCGCGGGAGAGGAAGAGACCCAGTACTTC.